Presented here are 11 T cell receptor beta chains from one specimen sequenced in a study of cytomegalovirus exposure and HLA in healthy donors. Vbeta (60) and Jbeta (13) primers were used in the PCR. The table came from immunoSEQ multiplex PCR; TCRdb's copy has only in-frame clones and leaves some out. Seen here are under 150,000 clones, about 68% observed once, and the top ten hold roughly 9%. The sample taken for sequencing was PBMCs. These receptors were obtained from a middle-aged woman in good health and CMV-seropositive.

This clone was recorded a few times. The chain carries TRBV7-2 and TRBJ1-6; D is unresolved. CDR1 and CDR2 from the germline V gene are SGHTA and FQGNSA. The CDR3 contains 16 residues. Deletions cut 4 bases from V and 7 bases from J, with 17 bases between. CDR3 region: CASSSLSGPENSPLHF. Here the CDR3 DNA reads TGTGCCAGCAGCTCGCTAAGTGGGCCTGAAAATTCACCCCTCCACTTT.

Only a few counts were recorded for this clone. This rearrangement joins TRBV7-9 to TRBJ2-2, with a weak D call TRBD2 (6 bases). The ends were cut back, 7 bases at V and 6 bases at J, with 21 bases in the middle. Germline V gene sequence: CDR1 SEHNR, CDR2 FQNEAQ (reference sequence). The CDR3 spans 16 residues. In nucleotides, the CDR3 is TGTGCCAGCAACCCCCTAGGACTTGGGGGGTCCGGGGAGCTGTTTTTT. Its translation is CASNPLGLGGSGELFF.

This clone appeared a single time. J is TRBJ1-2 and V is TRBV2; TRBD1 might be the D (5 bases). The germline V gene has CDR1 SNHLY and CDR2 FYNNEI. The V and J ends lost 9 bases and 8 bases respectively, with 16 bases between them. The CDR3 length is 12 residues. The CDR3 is CASLGRAGGYTF. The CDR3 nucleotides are TGTGCCAGTCTCGGCAGGGCTGGCGGCTACACCTTC.

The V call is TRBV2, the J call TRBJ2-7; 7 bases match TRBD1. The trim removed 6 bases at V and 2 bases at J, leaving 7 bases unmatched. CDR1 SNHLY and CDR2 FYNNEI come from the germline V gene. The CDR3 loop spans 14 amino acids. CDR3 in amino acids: CASRVGTAAYEQYF. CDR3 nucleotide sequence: TGTGCCAGCAGAGTCGGGACAGCCGCCTACGAGCAGTACTTC.

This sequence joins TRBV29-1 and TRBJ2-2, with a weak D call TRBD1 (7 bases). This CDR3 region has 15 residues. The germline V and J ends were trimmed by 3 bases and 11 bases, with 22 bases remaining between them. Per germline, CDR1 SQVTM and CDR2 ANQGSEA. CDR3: CSVESGGTEGGELFF. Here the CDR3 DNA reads TGCAGCGTTGAGTCAGGGGGGACCGAAGGAGGAGAGCTGTTTTTT.

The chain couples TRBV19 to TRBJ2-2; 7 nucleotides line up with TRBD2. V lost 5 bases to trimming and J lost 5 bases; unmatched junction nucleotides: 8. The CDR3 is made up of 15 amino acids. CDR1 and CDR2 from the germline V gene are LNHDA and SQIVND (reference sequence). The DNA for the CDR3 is TGTGCCAGTAGTCTCGGACTAGTAGGTACCGGGGAGCTGTTTTTT. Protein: CASSLGLVGTGELFF.

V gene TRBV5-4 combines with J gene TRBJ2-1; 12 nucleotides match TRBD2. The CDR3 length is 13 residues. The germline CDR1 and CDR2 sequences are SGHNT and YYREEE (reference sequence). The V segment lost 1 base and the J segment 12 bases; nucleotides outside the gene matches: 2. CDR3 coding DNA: TGTGCCAGCAGCTTGCAGACTAGCGGGAGGCAGTTCTTC. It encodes CASSLQTSGRQFF. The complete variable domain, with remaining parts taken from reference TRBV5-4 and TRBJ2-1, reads ETGVTQSPTHLIKTRGQQVTLRCSSQSGHNTVSWYQQALGQGPQFIFQYYREEENGRGNFPPRFSGLQFPNYSSELNVNALELDDSALYLCASSLQTSGRQFFGPGTRLTVL.

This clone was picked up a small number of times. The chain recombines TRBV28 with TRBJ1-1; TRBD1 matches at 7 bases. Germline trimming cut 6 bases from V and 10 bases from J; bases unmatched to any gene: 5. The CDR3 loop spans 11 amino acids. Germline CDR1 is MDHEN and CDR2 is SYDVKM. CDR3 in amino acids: CASSIQGRAFF. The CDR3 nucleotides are TGTGCCAGCAGCATACAGGGGCGAGCTTTCTTT.

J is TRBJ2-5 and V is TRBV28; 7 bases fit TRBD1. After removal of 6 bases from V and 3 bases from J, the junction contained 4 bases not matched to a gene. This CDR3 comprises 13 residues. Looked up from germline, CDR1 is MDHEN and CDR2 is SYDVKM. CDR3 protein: CASRPGGEETQYF. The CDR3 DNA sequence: TGTGCCAGCAGGCCAGGGGGAGAAGAGACCCAGTACTTC.

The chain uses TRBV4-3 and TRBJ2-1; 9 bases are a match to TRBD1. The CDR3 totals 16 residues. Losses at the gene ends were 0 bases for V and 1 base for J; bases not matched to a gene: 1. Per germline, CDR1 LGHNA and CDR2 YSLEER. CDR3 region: CASSQEGTGSYNEQFF. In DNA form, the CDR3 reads TGCGCCAGCAGCCAAGAGGGGACAGGGTCCTACAATGAGCAGTTCTTC.

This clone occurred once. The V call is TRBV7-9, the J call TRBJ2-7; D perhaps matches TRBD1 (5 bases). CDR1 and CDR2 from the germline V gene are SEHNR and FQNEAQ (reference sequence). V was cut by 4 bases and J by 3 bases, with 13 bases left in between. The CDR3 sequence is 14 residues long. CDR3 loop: CASSYGQKLYEQYF. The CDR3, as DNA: TGTGCCAGCAGCTACGGACAAAAACTCTACGAGCAGTACTTC. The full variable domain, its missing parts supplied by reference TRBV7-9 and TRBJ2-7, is DTGVSQNPRHKITKRGQNVTFRCDPISEHNRLYWYRQTLGQGPEFLTYFQNEAQLEKSRLLSDRFSAERPKGSFSTLEIQRTEQGDSAMYLCASSYGQKLYEQYFGPGTRLTVT.